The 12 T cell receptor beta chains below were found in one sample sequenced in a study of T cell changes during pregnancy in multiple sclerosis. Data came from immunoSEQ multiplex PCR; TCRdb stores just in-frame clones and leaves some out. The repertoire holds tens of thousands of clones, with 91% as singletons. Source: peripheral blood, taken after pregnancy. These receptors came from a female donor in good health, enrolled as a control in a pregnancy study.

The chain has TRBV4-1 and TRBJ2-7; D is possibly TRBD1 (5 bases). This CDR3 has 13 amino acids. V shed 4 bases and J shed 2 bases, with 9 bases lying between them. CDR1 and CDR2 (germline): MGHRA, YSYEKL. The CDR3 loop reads CASSPRATYEQYF. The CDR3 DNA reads TGCGCCAGCAGCCCCAGGGCCACCTACGAGCAGTACTTC.

CDR3 nucleotides: TGTGCCAGCAATGGACAGCCGAACACTGAAGCTTTCTTT. Protein: CASNGQPNTEAFF. The chain carries TRBV6-5 and TRBJ1-1; weak D call: TRBD1 (6 bases). Germline V lookup: CDR1 MNHEY, CDR2 SVGAGI. There are 13 residues in the CDR3. The V and J ends lost 7 bases and 1 base respectively, with 10 bases between them.

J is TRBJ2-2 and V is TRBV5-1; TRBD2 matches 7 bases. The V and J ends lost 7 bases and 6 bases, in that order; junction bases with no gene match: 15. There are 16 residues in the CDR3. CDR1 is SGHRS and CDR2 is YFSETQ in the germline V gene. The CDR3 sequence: CASQPGGDYPSGELFF. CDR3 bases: TGCGCCAGCCAACCTGGGGGGGACTATCCATCCGGGGAGCTGTTTTTT.

The CDR3 loop reads CASSFSSGAPQHF. DNA for the CDR3: TGTGCCAGCAGCTTCAGTAGTGGGGCACCCCAGCATTTT. The V call is TRBV7-9, the J call TRBJ1-5, with a weak D call TRBD1 (5 bases). V was shortened by 3 bases and J by 10 bases, with 13 bases between the two germline ends. CDR3 length: 13 residues. In germline, CDR1 is SEHNR, CDR2 FQNEAQ (reference sequence). Looking up the rest from reference TRBV7-9 and TRBJ1-5 gives the full variable domain: DTGVSQNPRHKITKRGQNVTFRCDPISEHNRLYWYRQTLGQGPEFLTYFQNEAQLEKSRLLSDRFSAERPKGSFSTLEIQRTEQGDSAMYLCASSFSSGAPQHFGDGTRLSIL.

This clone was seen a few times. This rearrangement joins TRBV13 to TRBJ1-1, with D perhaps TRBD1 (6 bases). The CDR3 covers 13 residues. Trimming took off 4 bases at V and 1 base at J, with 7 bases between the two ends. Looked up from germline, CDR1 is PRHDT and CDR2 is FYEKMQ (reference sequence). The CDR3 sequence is CASSSDRNTEAFF. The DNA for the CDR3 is TGTGCCAGCAGCTCGGACAGGAACACTGAAGCTTTCTTT.

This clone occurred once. The CDR3 region is CASGGQGRSYEQYF. The CDR3 nucleotides read TGTGCCAGCGGGGGCCAGGGGCGCTCCTACGAGCAGTACTTC. J is TRBJ2-7 and V is TRBV6-1; possible D gene TRBD1, 6 bases. With 8 bases removed from V and 0 bases from J, the gap between germline ends came to 14 bases. This CDR3 comprises 14 residues. Germline V gene sequence: CDR1 MNHNS, CDR2 SASEGT.

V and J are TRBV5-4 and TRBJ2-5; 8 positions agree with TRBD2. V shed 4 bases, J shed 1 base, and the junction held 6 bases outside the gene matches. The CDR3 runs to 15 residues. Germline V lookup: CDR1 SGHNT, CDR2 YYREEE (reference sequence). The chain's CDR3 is CASSQDRGGQETQYF. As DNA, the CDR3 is TGTGCCAGCAGCCAAGATCGGGGGGGCCAAGAGACCCAGTACTTC.

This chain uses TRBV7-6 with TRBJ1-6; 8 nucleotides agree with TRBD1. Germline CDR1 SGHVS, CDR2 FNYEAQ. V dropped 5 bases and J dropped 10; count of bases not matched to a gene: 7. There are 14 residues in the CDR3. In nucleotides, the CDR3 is TGTGCCAGCAGCAACGACAGGGGCGGCTCACCCCTCCACTTT. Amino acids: CASSNDRGGSPLHF.

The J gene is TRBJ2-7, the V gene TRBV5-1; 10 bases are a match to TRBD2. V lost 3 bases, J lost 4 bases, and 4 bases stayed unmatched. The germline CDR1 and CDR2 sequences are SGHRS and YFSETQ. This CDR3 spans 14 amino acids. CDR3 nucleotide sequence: TGCGCCAGCAGCTGGAGCGGGGGGGCTTACGAGCAGTACTTC. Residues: CASSWSGGAYEQYF. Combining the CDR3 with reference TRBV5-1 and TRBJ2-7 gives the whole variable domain KAGVTQTPRYLIKTRGQQVTLSCSPISGHRSVSWYQQTPGQGLQFLFEYFSETQRNKGNFPGRFSGRQFSNSRSEMNVSTLELGDSALYLCASSWSGGAYEQYFGPGTRLTVT.

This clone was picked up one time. The CDR3 coding sequence is TGTGCCAGTAGTGCCAGCGGGAGGGCCGCCGAGCAGTACTTC. It encodes CASSASGRAAEQYF. The J gene is TRBJ2-7, the V gene TRBV19, with TRBD2 matching over 10 bases. Germline assignment: CDR1 LNHDA and CDR2 SQIVND (reference sequence). The V and J ends lost 5 bases and 6 bases, in that order; junction bases with no gene match: 7. The CDR3 has 14 residues.

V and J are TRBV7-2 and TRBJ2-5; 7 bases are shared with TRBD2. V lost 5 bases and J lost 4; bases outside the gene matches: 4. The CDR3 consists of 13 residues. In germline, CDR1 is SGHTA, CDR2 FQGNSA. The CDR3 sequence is CASSVGRGETQYF. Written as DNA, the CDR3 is TGTGCCAGCAGCGTGGGGAGGGGAGAGACCCAGTACTTC.

CDR3 residues: CASSPQIATNEKLFF. CDR3 sequence (DNA): TGTGCCAGCAGCCCACAGATAGCAACTAATGAAAAACTGTTTTTT. The chain carries TRBV4-2 and TRBJ1-4; no definite D call. V gave up 4 bases and J gave up 0 bases, with 9 bases separating them. Germline CDR1 reads LGHNA; CDR2 reads YNFKEQ. This CDR3 contains 15 residues.